This TCR beta chain comes out of a study of chemoradiotherapy in HPV16-positive cancers. Study outcomes and limitations: Candidate HPV-specific clones and E7-related TCR motifs grew in tumor during treatment. Only two HPV16-positive patients supplied the functional HPV-specificity definition.

Repertoires were sampled repeatedly during chemoradiotherapy. Concerning this clone itself: Its antigen is not known.

The germline CDR1 and CDR2 sequences are MDHEN and SYDVKM. Trimming took off 6 bases at V and 3 bases at J, with 18 bases between the two ends. This CDR3 comprises 15 residues. Generated by immunoSEQ multiplex PCR, the TCRdb table keeps only in-frame clones and is missing some. The sample lists some 70,000 clones; approximately 91% were seen once. The receptor was derived from a human donor with HPV-associated anogenital cancer. J is TRBJ2-7 and V is TRBV28, with D perhaps given as TRBD1 or TRBD2 (5 bases each). The sequencing used blood, collected from a patient who underwent chemoradiotherapy. The chain's CDR3 is CASSPRRDGDYEQYF. Written as DNA, the CDR3 is TGTGCCAGCAGCCCCCGCCGGGACGGAGACTACGAGCAGTACTTC.